A single sample is the source of the 22 T cell receptor beta chains below, sequenced in a study of circulating CD8 cells and anti-PD-1 response in melanoma. The QIAseq Immune Repertoire TCR panel built the libraries from around 15 ng of total RNA. TCRdb analysed the reads with MiXCR anew, one entry per CDR3 protein. The table shows roughly 300 distinct CDR3 sequences, with roughly 12% occurring only once. Live CD3+CD8+TCRalphabeta+ cells were sorted into four subsets by PD-1 and/or TIGIT. The sequencing here drew on CD8+ T cells from PBMCs, taken at baseline or after one month of anti-PD-1 therapy (not recorded which). All receptors come from a human donor with melanoma.

Relative to its sample, this clonotype is medium-sized (0.01 to 0.1%). The V gene is TRBV9, the J gene TRBJ1-6; D gene unclear. The CDR3 spans 13 residues. CDR1 and CDR2 (germline): SGDLS, YYNGEE. V lost 0 bases and J 10 bases, leaving 8 bases between the germline ends. The CDR3 spells CASSVAEGSPLHF. CDR3 nucleotides: TGTGCCAGCAGCGTAGCCGAGGGATCACCCCTCCACTTT.

This clonotype rates as large. V usage is TRBV25-1 and J usage is TRBJ1-1; no firm D call. CDR1 is MGHDK, CDR2 SYGVNS, per germline. The CDR3 consists of 14 residues. V lost 5 bases, J lost 3 bases, and 13 bases lay in between. The CDR3 coding sequence is TGTGCCAGCAGTACCCTAGGACGGGACACTGAAGCTTTCTTT. This gives the protein CASSTLGRDTEAFF.

This clonotype rates as medium-sized. This rearrangement joins TRBV28 to TRBJ1-5; perhaps TRBD1 as D (5 bases). CDR3 length: 15 residues. V gave up 2 bases and J gave up 3 bases, with 11 bases separating them. Germline CDR1 MDHEN, CDR2 SYDVKM. The CDR3 bases are TGTGCCAGCAGTTTAGTGACAGCGACCAATCAGCCCCAGCATTTT. It specifies CASSLVTATNQPQHF.

This clonotype is medium-sized (0.01 to 0.1%) in the sample. The rearrangement joins TRBV27 to TRBJ2-2, with D possibly matching TRBD2 (6 bases). Germline CDR1 and CDR2: MNHEY and SMNVEV (reference sequence). The CDR3 is 14 residues long. Trimming pared 9 bases from V and 4 bases from J, leaving 15 bases between. The CDR3: CASGATSRTGELFF. The DNA of the CDR3 is TGTGCCAGTGGGGCCACTAGCCGCACCGGGGAGCTGTTTTTT.

This clonotype is medium-sized in the sample. The V gene is TRBV29-1, the J gene TRBJ2-7; D call uncertain. The CDR3 is 11 amino acids. Germline lookup yields CDR1 SQVTM and CDR2 ANQGSEA. V lost 7 bases to trimming and J lost 2 bases, with 9 bases between them. The CDR3 sequence: CSAWAAYEQYF. The CDR3 DNA sequence: TGCAGCGCCTGGGCTGCCTACGAGCAGTACTTC.

In this sample, this clonotype is hyperexpanded. The chain recombines TRBV27 with TRBJ2-5; 12 bases are shared with TRBD2. Germline V lookup: CDR1 MNHEY, CDR2 SMNVEV (reference sequence). This CDR3 has 16 amino acids. V lost 5 bases to trimming and J lost 2 bases; unmatched junction nucleotides: 6. The CDR3 DNA follows: TGTGCCAGCAGTGAGGGACTAGCGGGCTTACAAGAGACCCAGTACTTC. It encodes CASSEGLAGLQETQYF.

This clonotype is deemed medium-sized. The genes are TRBV2 and TRBJ2-7, with D unresolved. Germline loops: CDR1 SNHLY, CDR2 FYNNEI. This CDR3 has 14 amino acids. Trimming removed 3 bases at V and 1 base at J, with 10 bases between. CDR3 nucleotides: TGTGCCAGCAGTGACCAGTCTATGTCCTACGAGCAGTACTTC. Amino acids: CASSDQSMSYEQYF.

This clonotype came up a few times. The chain recombines TRBV19 with TRBJ2-7; D remains ambiguous. V was cut by 4 bases and J by 6 bases, with 13 bases left in between. This CDR3 is built from 13 residues. CDR1 is LNHDA, CDR2 SQIVND, per germline (reference sequence). CDR3 DNA: TGTGCCAGTAGTAGGCCCTCCGGCGTCGAGCAGTACTTC. It specifies CASSRPSGVEQYF.

By sample fraction, this clonotype is medium-sized. One junction end disagrees with the germline gene, perhaps due to a read error. This chain uses TRBV28 with TRBJ2-7; TRBD1 might be the D (6 bases). The CDR3 covers 16 residues. Germline values: CDR1 MDHEN, CDR2 SYDVKM. The CDR3 loop reads CASSPTPKPDRITLDF. In DNA, the CDR3 is TGTGCCAGCAGCCCTACCCCCAAACCTGACAGGATTACTTTGGACTTC.

In its sample, this clonotype is hyperexpanded. The junction and the germline gene differ at one end; a read error may be behind it. This chain connects TRBV2 to TRBJ1-5; TRBD1 matches 12 bases. Looked up from germline, CDR1 is SNHLY and CDR2 is FYNNEI. The CDR3 extends over 15 amino acids. The CDR3 here is CASREGTGGFQPQHF. CDR3 DNA sequence: TGTGCCAGCAGGGAAGGGACAGGGGGCTTTCAGCCCCAGCATTTT.

V gene TRBV28 combines with J gene TRBJ2-7; TRBD1 matches at 8 bases. The CDR3 extends over 14 amino acids. V lost 5 bases, J lost 2 bases, and 5 bases stayed unmatched. Germline lookup yields CDR1 MDHEN and CDR2 SYDVKM. The CDR3 DNA sequence: TGTGCCAGCAGTCCCACAGGGGGGACCTACGAGCAGTACTTC. Encoded protein: CASSPTGGTYEQYF. Based on the CDR3 plus reference TRBV28 and TRBJ2-7, the full variable domain is DVKVTQSSRYLVKRTGEKVFLECVQDMDHENMFWYRQDPGLGLRLIYFSYDVKMKEKGDIPEGYSVSREKKERFSLILESASTNQTSMYLCASSPTGGTYEQYFGPGTRLTVT.

Sample share makes this clonotype medium-sized (0.01 to 0.1%). V usage is TRBV14 and J usage is TRBJ2-3; D assignment may be TRBD1 or TRBD2 (5 bases each). Trimming cost V 4 bases and J 2 bases, with 22 bases left between them. Germline V gene data show CDR1 as SGHDN and CDR2 as FVKESK. There are 18 residues in the CDR3. This chain's CDR3 is CASSRSAGTLTYTDTQYF. Here the CDR3 DNA reads TGTGCCAGCAGCCGTAGTGCCGGGACCCTCACTTACACAGATACGCAGTATTTT.

This clonotype rates as large. The V call is TRBV27, the J call TRBJ2-2; unclear D gene. Germline CDR1 and CDR2: MNHEY and SMNVEV (reference sequence). The CDR3 contains 13 residues. V was pared by 3 bases and J by 6 bases, with 8 bases between. The CDR3 region has the DNA TGTGCCAGCAGTTTCACGACCGCCGGGGAGCTGTTTTTT. It codes for CASSFTTAGELFF.

This clonotype is labeled as large. V and J are TRBV7-3 and TRBJ2-5; 9 bases fit TRBD1. V trimming: 5 bases; J trimming: 5 bases; junction bases outside the gene matches: 6. Germline V lookup: CDR1 SGHTA, CDR2 FQGTGA. CDR3 length: 14 residues. The CDR3: CASSAGTGKETQYF. The CDR3, as DNA: TGTGCCAGCAGCGCCGGGACAGGGAAGGAGACCCAGTACTTC.

This clonotype is medium-sized. This chain links TRBV11-2 with TRBJ1-2; no clear D. This CDR3 has 14 residues. The V end was cut by 3 bases, the J end by 6 bases, with 14 bases between. Germline V gene sequence: CDR1 SGHAT, CDR2 FQNNGV. CDR3 amino acids: CASSLAGLSDGYTF. Here the CDR3 DNA reads TGTGCCAGCAGCTTGGCCGGACTATCGGATGGCTACACCTTC.

The V gene is TRBV6-6, the J gene TRBJ2-3; D gene uncertain. CDR1 is MNHNY, CDR2 SVGAGI, per germline (reference sequence). Between the trimmed V and J ends, which lost 0 bases and 6 bases, there was a span of 13 bases. This CDR3 spans 15 amino acids. In nucleotides, the CDR3 is TGTGCCAGCAGTTACTCGTTGGGTGCTGCGGATACGCAGTATTTT. Protein sequence: CASSYSLGAADTQYF.

This clonotype occurred a few times. The chain employs TRBV28 and TRBJ2-3; D assignment may be TRBD1 or TRBD2 (5 bases each). This CDR3 region has 15 residues. Germline CDR1 and CDR2: MDHEN and SYDVKM. Between the trimmed V and J ends, which lost 3 bases and 3 bases, there was a span of 13 bases. Written as DNA, the CDR3 is TGTGCCAGCAGTTTTTCCGGGACGGGGACAGATACGCAGTATTTT. Encoded protein: CASSFSGTGTDTQYF.

The V call is TRBV4-1, the J call TRBJ2-7; 7 nucleotides agree with TRBD1. Germline V gives CDR1 MGHRA, CDR2 YSYEKL. CDR3 length: 13 residues. The V gene end was trimmed by 5 bases and the J gene end by 6 bases; junction bases not matched to a gene: 7. In DNA form, the CDR3 reads TGCGCCAGCAGCTCCCGACAGGGCGGCGAGCAGTACTTC. Amino acid sequence: CASSSRQGGEQYF.

By its share, this clonotype is medium-sized. V is TRBV29-1 and J is TRBJ2-5, with D perhaps TRBD2 (5 bases). The CDR3 has 12 residues. From germline, CDR1 is SQVTM and CDR2 ANQGSEA. The ends were cut back, 4 bases at V and 7 bases at J, with 13 bases in the middle. The CDR3 loop reads CSVADSRWTQYF. The CDR3 DNA follows: TGCAGCGTTGCGGACTCCCGATGGACCCAGTACTTC.

With respect to this clonotype: The final CDR3 position lacks the conserved phenylalanine or tryptophan, pointing to a likely read error. The chain has TRBV2 and TRBJ2-6; no reliable D call. This CDR3 has 17 residues. Germline loops: CDR1 SNHLY, CDR2 FYNNEI. V shed 2 bases and J shed 0 bases, with 11 bases lying between them. CDR3 region: CASSEPGLSSGANVLTS. CDR3 bases: TGTGCCAGCAGTGAACCGGGTCTTTCCTCTGGGGCCAACGTCCTGACTTCC.

The chain uses TRBV5-6 and TRBJ2-7, with a tentative D call TRBD2 (6 bases). The germline V gene has CDR1 SGHDT and CDR2 YYEEEE. The length of the CDR3 is 13 residues. V lost 4 bases and J lost 4, with 12 bases in between. The CDR3 region is CASSREMEYEQYF. As DNA, the CDR3 is TGTGCCAGCAGCCGGGAGATGGAGTACGAGCAGTACTTC. Complete variable domain (other parts from reference TRBV5-6 and TRBJ2-7): DAGVTQSPTHLIKTRGQQVTLRCSPKSGHDTVSWYQQALGQGPQFIFQYYEEEERQRGNFPDRFSGHQFPNYSSELNVNALLLGDSALYLCASSREMEYEQYFGPGTRLTVT.

As regards this clonotype: A far larger clone differs by one base, so this is likely a read error. The rearrangement uses TRBV6-5 and TRBJ2-7; either TRBD1 or TRBD2 may supply D (5 bases each). Germline assignment: CDR1 MNHEY and CDR2 SVGAGI. The CDR3 runs to 16 residues. V lost 6 bases and J 2 bases, leaving 20 bases between the germline ends. DNA for the CDR3: TGTGCCAGCAGCATAGAAGGGGCTAGCAGACCCTACGAGCAGTACTTC. It yields the protein CASSIEGASRPYEQYF.